The clone carrying this T cell receptor (beta chain) appeared a few times. The use of a sample-barcoded 5' primer and a J-beta primer mix characterized a second PCR of 7 to 11 cycles. Carrying 12 random nucleotides, a template-switch adaptor labeled each individual cDNA molecule. TCRdb used MiXCR to reprocess the 5' RACE reads, holding one entry per CDR3 protein. The sample includes roughly 1.7 million distinct CDR3 sequences, approximately 32% of them seen just once. The data originate from a study of blood T cells in healthy people across ages. Germline CDR1 and CDR2: MNHEY and SVGAGI. The length of the CDR3 is 13 residues.

Sequencing was done on a sample of blood. This chain uses TRBV6-5 with TRBJ2-4; 9 bases agree with TRBD1. The last part of the DNA fits TRBJ2-7 better; the J call may be wrong. This receptor was taken from a woman aged 25 to 39 in good health. CDR3 nucleotides: TGTGCCACTAACAGGGGGCCGACCTACGAGCAGTACTTC. It is translated as CATNRGPTYEQYF.